Listed below are T cell receptor beta chains from one sample, sequenced in a study of T cells after yellow fever vaccination. MiXCR was run by TCRdb on the 5' RACE reads, yielding one entry per CDR3 protein. The table has about 400,000 distinct CDR3 sequences, more than 5.5% seen once. The sequencing here drew on PBMCs, taken 5 days after the yellow fever booster vaccination. The receptor source for this set is a man aged 25-45 years who received the YFV17D yellow fever vaccine. Both conserved end residues are part of each CDR3. D genes are given only for firm matches. Rows give clone size only sometimes, using once, few, many, or a class for an expanded clone.

CDR3 DNA	CDR3 protein	clone size	J gene	CDR3 length	V gene	D gene
TGTGCCAGCAGGGGCGGGAGGCCCCAAGATACGCAGTATTTT	CASRGGRPQDTQYF	NA	TRBJ2-3	14	TRBV12-3/TRBV12-4	TRBD2
TGTGCCAGTAGTAGCCGCTCCCAAGTATTGGAATATGGCTACACCTTC	CASSSRSQVLEYGYTF	NA	TRBJ1-2	16	TRBV19	NA
TGCAGTGCCCGCTGGGACACGTCCTACGAGCAGTACTTC	CSARWDTSYEQYF	NA	TRBJ2-7	13	TRBV20-1	NA
TGTGCCAGCAGCAACGGGGGCGTTCGGACCTCTGGGGCCAACGTCCTGACTTTC	CASSNGGVRTSGANVLTF	few	TRBJ2-6	18	TRBV21-1	NA
TGTGCCATCAAGGGGATCGAAAATGAGCAGTTCTTC	CAIKGIENEQFF	many	TRBJ2-1	12	TRBV10-3	NA
TGTGCCAGCAGCCTCACTAGCGGGACCTACAATGAGCAGTTCTTC	CASSLTSGTYNEQFF	many	TRBJ2-1	15	TRBV7-2	TRBD2
TGTGCCAGCAGCCGACCTGCGGGGCTCCCATCCAATGAGCAGTTCTTC	CASSRPAGLPSNEQFF	many	TRBJ2-1	16	TRBV7-2	NA
TGTGCCAGCTCACTGGCCAGGGTGTTAAACACTGAAGCTTTCTTT	CASSLARVLNTEAFF	few	TRBJ1-1	15	TRBV18	NA
TGTGCCAGCAGCTTTAGGACAGGGGGCTTTTCCGGGGAGCTGTTTTTT	CASSFRTGGFSGELFF	many	TRBJ2-2	16	TRBV11-2	TRBD1
TGTGCCAGCAGTACCTATGGGACTACCTCCTACGAGCAGTACTTC	CASSTYGTTSYEQYF	many	TRBJ2-7	15	TRBV28	TRBD2
TGTGCCAGCAGTCTCAGCGACTTGCCCCGTTGGGAGCAGTACTTC	CASSLSDLPRWEQYF	many	TRBJ2-7	15	TRBV11-2	NA